This T cell receptor (beta chain) originates from a study of T cell repertoires in cytomegalovirus infection. At the level of the study: CMV epitopes in the study were HLA-C-restricted (recently identified) and HLA-B-restricted (well studied). Through public TCR beta signatures, both CMV infection and matching HLA type were indicated.

General study findings and limits: In two of eight donors, the top clonotype was HLA-C-restricted CMV-specific. Carriage of CMV together with the relevant HLA was identifiable through cumulative public TCR beta family frequency.

MiXCR, run by TCRdb on the reads, gives a single entry per CDR3 protein. The table lists about 130,000 distinct CDR3 sequences, around 32% of them singletons, with around half in the top ten. For this clonotype: Antigen unknown.

The clonotype comes from a human donor in good health (CMV status not recorded). Some clones in this sample may be carry-over from other donors' samples. The source was CD8+ T cells from cultured PBMCs, collected from culture after CMV antigen stimulation.

The CDR3 bases are TGTGCCAGCACCCCTTCGGCTGGGACAACTAATGAAAAACTGTTTTTT. As protein: CASTPSAGTTNEKLFF. The V and J genes are TRBV11-2 and TRBJ1-4; D unclear. Germline V CDR1 and CDR2: SGHAT, FQNNGV. This CDR3 spans 16 amino acids. Trimming shortened V by 7 bases and J by 0 bases, and 15 bases separated the two germline ends.